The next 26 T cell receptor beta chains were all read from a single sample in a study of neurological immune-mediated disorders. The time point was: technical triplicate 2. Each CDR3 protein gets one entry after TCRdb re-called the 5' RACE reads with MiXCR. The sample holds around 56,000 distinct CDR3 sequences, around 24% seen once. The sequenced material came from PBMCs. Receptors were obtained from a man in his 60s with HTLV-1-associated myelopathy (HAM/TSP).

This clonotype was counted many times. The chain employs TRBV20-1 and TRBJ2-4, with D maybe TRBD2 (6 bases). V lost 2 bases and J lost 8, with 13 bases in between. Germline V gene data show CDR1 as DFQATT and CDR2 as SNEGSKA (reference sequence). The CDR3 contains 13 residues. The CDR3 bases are TGCAGTGCTAGACGAAGGGGAGGTGACATTCAGTACTTC. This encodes CSARRRGGDIQYF.

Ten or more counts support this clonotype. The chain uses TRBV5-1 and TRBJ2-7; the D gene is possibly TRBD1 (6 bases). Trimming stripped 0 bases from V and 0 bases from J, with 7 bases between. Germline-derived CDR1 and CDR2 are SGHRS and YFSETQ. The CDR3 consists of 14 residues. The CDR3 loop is CASSLDRVSYEQYF. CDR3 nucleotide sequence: TGCGCCAGCAGCTTGGACAGGGTCTCCTACGAGCAGTACTTC.

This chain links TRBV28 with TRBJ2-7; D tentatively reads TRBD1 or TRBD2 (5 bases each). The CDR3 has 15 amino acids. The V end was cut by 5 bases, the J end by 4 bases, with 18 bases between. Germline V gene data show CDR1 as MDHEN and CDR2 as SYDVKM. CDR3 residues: CASSPPVGVGYEQYF. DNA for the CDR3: TGTGCCAGCAGTCCCCCCGTGGGGGTAGGATACGAGCAGTACTTC. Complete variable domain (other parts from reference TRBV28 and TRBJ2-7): DVKVTQSSRYLVKRTGEKVFLECVQDMDHENMFWYRQDPGLGLRLIYFSYDVKMKEKGDIPEGYSVSREKKERFSLILESASTNQTSMYLCASSPPVGVGYEQYFGPGTRLTVT.

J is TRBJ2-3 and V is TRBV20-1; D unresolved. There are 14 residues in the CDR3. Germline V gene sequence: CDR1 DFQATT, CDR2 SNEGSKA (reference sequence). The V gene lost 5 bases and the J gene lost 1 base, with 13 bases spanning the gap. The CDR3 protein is CSAHVGRGTDTQYF. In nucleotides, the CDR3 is TGCAGTGCTCATGTCGGCAGAGGCACAGATACGCAGTATTTT.

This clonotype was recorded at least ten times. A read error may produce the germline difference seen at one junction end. The CDR3 protein is CASSRDRAGVGNF. The CDR3 coding sequence is TGTGCCAGCAGCCGAGACAGGGCAGGAGTCGGAAACTTC. The chain carries TRBV5-5 and TRBJ2-7; 7 bases agree with TRBD1. Per germline, CDR1 SGHKS and CDR2 YYEKEE (reference sequence). There are 13 residues in the CDR3.

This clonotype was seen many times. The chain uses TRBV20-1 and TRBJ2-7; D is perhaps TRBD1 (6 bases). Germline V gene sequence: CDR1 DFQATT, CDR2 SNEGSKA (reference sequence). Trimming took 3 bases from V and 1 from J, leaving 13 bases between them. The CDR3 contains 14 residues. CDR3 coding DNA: TGCAGTGCTAGGAAGACAGGTTCATCCTACGAGCAGTACTTC. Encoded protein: CSARKTGSSYEQYF.

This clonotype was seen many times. The chain's CDR3 is CASSLGPSETQYF. The CDR3 nucleotides are TGTGCCAGCAGCCTCGGCCCGTCGGAGACCCAGTACTTC. The chain joins TRBV5-5 to TRBJ2-5; D is unclear. In germline, CDR1 is SGHKS, CDR2 YYEKEE (reference sequence). The ends were cut back, 4 bases at V and 5 bases at J, with 12 bases in the middle. CDR3 length: 13 residues.

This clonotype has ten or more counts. The DNA of the CDR3 is TGCAGCGTTGACGTGGGAGCCACAGATACGCAGTATTTT. It is translated as CSVDVGATDTQYF. The chain joins TRBV29-1 to TRBJ2-3; maybe TRBD2 (5 bases). Germline CDR1 reads SQVTM; CDR2 reads ANQGSEA. V was shortened by 3 bases and J by 2 bases, with 9 bases between the two germline ends. This CDR3 is built from 13 residues.

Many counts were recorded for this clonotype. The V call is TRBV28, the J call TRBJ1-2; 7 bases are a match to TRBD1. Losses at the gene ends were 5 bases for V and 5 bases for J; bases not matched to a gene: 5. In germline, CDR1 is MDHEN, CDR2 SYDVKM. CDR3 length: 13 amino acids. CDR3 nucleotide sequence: TGTGCCAGCAGTGACAGGGCGGGGTATGGCTACACCTTC. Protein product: CASSDRAGYGYTF.

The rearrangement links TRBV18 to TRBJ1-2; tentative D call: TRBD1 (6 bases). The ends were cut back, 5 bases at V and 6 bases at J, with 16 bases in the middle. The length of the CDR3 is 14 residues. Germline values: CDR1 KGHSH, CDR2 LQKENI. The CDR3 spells CASSSGQIGNGYTF. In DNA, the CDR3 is TGTGCCAGCTCATCCGGACAGATTGGCAATGGCTACACCTTC.

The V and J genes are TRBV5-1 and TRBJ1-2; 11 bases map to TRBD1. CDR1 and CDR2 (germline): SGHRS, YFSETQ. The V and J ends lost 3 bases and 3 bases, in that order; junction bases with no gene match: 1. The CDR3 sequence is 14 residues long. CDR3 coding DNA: TGCGCCAGCAGCTGGACAGGGGGCGACTATGGCTACACCTTC. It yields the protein CASSWTGGDYGYTF.

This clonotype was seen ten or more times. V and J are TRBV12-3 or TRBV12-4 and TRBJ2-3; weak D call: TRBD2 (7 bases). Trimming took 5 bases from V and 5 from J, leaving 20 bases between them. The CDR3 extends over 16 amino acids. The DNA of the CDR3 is TGTGCCAGCAGTGTTCGGGCCCAAGGGGGGGTAGATACGCAGTATTTT. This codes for CASSVRAQGGVDTQYF.

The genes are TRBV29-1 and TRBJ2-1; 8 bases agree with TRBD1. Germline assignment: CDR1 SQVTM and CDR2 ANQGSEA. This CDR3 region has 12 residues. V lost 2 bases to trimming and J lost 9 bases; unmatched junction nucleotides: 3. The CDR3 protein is CSVERTGGEQFF. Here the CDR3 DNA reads TGCAGCGTTGAACGTACAGGGGGTGAGCAGTTCTTC.

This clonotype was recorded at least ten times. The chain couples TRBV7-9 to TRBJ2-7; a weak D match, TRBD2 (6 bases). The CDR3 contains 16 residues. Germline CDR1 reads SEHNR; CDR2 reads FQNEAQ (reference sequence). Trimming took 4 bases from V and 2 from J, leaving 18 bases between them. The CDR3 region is CASSSGGGSGPYEQYF. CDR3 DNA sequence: TGTGCCAGCAGCTCCGGTGGAGGGTCGGGCCCCTACGAGCAGTACTTC.

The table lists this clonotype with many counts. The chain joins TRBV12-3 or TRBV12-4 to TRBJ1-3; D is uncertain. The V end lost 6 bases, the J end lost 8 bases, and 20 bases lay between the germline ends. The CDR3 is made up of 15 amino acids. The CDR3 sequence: CASSPTDGVKYTIYF. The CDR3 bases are TGTGCCAGCAGCCCAACGGACGGTGTGAAGTACACCATATATTTT.

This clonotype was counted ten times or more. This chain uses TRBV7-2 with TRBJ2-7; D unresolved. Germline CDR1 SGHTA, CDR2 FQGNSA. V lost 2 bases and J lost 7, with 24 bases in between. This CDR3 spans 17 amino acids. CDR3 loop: CASSLRRTADRAREQYF. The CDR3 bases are TGTGCCAGCAGCTTAAGACGGACGGCAGACCGGGCGAGGGAGCAGTACTTC.

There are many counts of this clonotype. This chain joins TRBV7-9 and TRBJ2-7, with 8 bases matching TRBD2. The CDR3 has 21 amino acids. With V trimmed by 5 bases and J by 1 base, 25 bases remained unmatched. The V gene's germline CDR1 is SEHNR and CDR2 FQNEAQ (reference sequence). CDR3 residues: CASSPRLGGGTYLSRSYEQYF. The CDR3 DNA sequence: TGTGCCAGCAGCCCGCGACTAGGCGGGGGGACATATCTATCTCGATCCTACGAGCAGTACTTC.

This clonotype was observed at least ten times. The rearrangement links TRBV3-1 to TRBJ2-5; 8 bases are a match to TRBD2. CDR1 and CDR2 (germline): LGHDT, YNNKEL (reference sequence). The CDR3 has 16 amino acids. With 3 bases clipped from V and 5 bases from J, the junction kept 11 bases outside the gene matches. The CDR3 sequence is CASSQVDGRARETQYF. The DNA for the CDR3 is TGTGCCAGCAGCCAGGTTGACGGGAGGGCCAGGGAGACCCAGTACTTC.

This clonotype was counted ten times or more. The CDR3 loop reads CSASSIMGLGETQYF. The CDR3 DNA follows: TGCAGTGCTAGTTCTATTATGGGGCTCGGCGAGACCCAGTACTTC. The V and J genes are TRBV20-1 and TRBJ2-5, with D perhaps matching TRBD1 (5 bases). The CDR3 is 15 amino acids. Per the germline V gene, CDR1 is DFQATT and CDR2 is SNEGSKA (reference sequence). The V end was cut by 3 bases, the J end by 5 bases, with 19 bases between.

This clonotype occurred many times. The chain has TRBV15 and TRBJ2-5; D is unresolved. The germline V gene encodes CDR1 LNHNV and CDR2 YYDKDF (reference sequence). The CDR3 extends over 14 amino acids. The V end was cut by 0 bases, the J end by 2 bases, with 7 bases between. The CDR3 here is CATSRDVAQETQYF. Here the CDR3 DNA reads TGTGCCACCAGCAGAGATGTGGCTCAAGAGACCCAGTACTTC.

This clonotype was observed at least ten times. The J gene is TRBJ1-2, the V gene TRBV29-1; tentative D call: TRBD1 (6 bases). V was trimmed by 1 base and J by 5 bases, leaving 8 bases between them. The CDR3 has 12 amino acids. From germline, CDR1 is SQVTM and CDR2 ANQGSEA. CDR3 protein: CSVEGQEYGYTF. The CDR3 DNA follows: TGCAGCGTTGAAGGACAGGAGTATGGCTACACCTTC.

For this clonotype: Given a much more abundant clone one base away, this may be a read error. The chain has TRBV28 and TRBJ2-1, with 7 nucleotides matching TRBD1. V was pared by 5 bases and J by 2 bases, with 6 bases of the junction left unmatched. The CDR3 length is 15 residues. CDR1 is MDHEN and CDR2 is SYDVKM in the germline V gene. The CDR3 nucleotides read TGTGCCAGCAGTGACAGGGACCCTACCTACAATGAGCAGTTCTTC. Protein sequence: CASSDRDPTYNEQFF.

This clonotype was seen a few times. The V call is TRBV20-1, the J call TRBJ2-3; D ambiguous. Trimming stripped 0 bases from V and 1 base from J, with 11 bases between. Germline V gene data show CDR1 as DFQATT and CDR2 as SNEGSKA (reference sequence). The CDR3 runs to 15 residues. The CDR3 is CSARDDHFGTDTQYF. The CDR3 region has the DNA TGCAGTGCTAGAGATGACCACTTCGGCACAGATACGCAGTATTTT.

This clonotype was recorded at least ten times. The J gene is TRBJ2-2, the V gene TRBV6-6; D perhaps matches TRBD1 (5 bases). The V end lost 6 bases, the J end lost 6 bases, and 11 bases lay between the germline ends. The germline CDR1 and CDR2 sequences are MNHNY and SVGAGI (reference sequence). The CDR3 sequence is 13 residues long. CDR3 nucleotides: TGTGCCAGCAGCGGCAGGGTCCCCGGGGAGCTGTTTTTT. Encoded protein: CASSGRVPGELFF.

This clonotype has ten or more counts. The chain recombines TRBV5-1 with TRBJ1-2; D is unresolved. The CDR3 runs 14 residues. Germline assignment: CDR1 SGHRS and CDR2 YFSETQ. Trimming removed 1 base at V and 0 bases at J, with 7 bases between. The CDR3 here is CASSLFRANYGYTF. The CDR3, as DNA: TGCGCCAGCAGCTTGTTCAGAGCTAACTATGGCTACACCTTC. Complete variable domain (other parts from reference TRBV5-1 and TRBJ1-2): KAGVTQTPRYLIKTRGQQVTLSCSPISGHRSVSWYQQTPGQGLQFLFEYFSETQRNKGNFPGRFSGRQFSNSRSEMNVSTLELGDSALYLCASSLFRANYGYTFGSGTRLTVV.

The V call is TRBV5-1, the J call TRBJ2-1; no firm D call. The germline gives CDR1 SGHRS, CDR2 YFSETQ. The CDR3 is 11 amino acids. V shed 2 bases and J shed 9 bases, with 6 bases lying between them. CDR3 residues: CASSFGIEQFF. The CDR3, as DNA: TGCGCCAGCAGCTTTGGTATTGAGCAGTTCTTC. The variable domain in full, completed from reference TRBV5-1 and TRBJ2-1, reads KAGVTQTPRYLIKTRGQQVTLSCSPISGHRSVSWYQQTPGQGLQFLFEYFSETQRNKGNFPGRFSGRQFSNSRSEMNVSTLELGDSALYLCASSFGIEQFFGPGTRLTVL.